Presented here are 27 T cell receptor beta chains from one specimen sequenced in a study of spatial heterogeneity in lung cancer. Time point noted: sample taken at primary tumor resection. Their antigens are not known. TCRdb used MiXCR to reprocess the 5' RACE reads, holding one entry per CDR3 protein. Of some 25,000 distinct CDR3 sequences in the sample, about 7.1% were seen once. Study outcomes and limitations: For expanded intratumoral alpha and beta TCRs, counts tracked tumor mutation counts.

The source material was lung tumor tissue, sampled at surgery. These receptors came from a male donor with early-stage non-small cell lung cancer.

The sample holds many counts of this clonotype. The chain links TRBV11-2 to TRBJ1-2, with D possibly matching TRBD1 (6 bases). The germline V gene encodes CDR1 SGHAT and CDR2 FQNNGV. CDR3 length equals 13 residues. Trimming removed 2 bases from V and 3 bases from J, with 7 bases in between. The CDR3 region is CASSLSGDYGYTF. CDR3 nucleotides: TGTGCCAGCAGCTTATCAGGGGACTATGGCTACACCTTC.

This clonotype appeared a few times. The chain has TRBV5-4 and TRBJ1-6; 9 bases match TRBD1. Trimming took 3 bases from V and 9 from J; bases not matched to a gene: 7. The CDR3 runs to 15 residues. From germline, CDR1 is SGHNT and CDR2 YYREEE (reference sequence). For the CDR3, the DNA is TGTGCCAGCAGCTCCCTAGGGACAGGGCCTTCACCCCTCCACTTT. This sequence encodes CASSSLGTGPSPLHF.

This clonotype was detected ten times or more. The chain links TRBV9 to TRBJ2-2; maybe TRBD1 (6 bases). This CDR3 has 15 amino acids. V lost 0 bases, J lost 9 bases, and 15 bases lay in between. Germline CDR1 is SGDLS and CDR2 is YYNGEE. The CDR3 DNA is TGTGCCAGCAGCGTAGGGGAAACAGGGACGAGGGAGCTGTTTTTT. It is translated as CASSVGETGTRELFF. Full variable domain (outside the CDR3, taken from reference TRBV9 and TRBJ2-2): DSGVTQTPKHLITATGQRVTLRCSPRSGDLSVYWYQQSLDQGLQFLIQYYNGEERAKGNILERFSAQQFPDLHSELNLSSLELGDSALYFCASSVGETGTRELFFGEGSRLTVL.

There are many counts of this clonotype. The chain employs TRBV12-3 or TRBV12-4 and TRBJ1-2; 8 nucleotides match TRBD1. This CDR3 has 15 amino acids. The ends lost 4 bases at V and 4 bases at J; junction bases unmatched: 8. This CDR3 reads CASSSQGAGGYGYTF. CDR3 bases: TGTGCCAGCAGTTCCCAGGGGGCAGGTGGCTATGGCTACACCTTC.

This clonotype has a count of ten or more. The rearrangement links TRBV5-4 to TRBJ1-6; tentative D call: TRBD1 (6 bases). Germline CDR1 is SGHNT and CDR2 is YYREEE (reference sequence). V was pared by 4 bases and J by 4 bases, with 9 bases between. The CDR3 extends over 14 amino acids. CDR3 sequence reads: CASSHDRYNSPLHF. Written as DNA, the CDR3 is TGTGCCAGCAGCCATGACAGGTATAATTCACCCCTCCACTTT.

This clonotype was observed at least ten times. This chain links TRBV25-1 with TRBJ1-3; maybe TRBD1 (6 bases). The germline CDR1 and CDR2 sequences are MGHDK and SYGVNS. The CDR3 is made up of 12 amino acids. The V end was cut by 9 bases, the J end by 2 bases, with 8 bases between. The CDR3 sequence: CASRTAGNTIYF. The CDR3 coding sequence is TGTGCCAGTAGGACAGCTGGAAACACCATATATTTT.

The J gene is TRBJ2-7, the V gene TRBV7-2, with D possibly being TRBD1 (6 bases). V lost 5 bases and J lost 0, with 14 bases in between. The CDR3 is made up of 15 amino acids. Germline loops: CDR1 SGHTA, CDR2 FQGNSA. The chain's CDR3 is CASSPDSRFSYEQYF. The CDR3 region has the DNA TGTGCCAGCAGCCCGGACAGTAGATTCTCCTACGAGCAGTACTTC.

The chain uses TRBV5-1 and TRBJ1-2; the match to TRBD1 covers 8 bases. V lost 0 bases, J lost 6 bases, and 4 bases stayed unmatched. The germline V gene has CDR1 SGHRS and CDR2 YFSETQ. This CDR3 is built from 14 residues. This CDR3 is CASSLGGQGDGYTF. The DNA for the CDR3 is TGCGCCAGCAGCTTGGGCGGACAGGGCGATGGCTACACCTTC.

At least ten counts were recorded for this clonotype. The V and J genes are TRBV4-2 and TRBJ2-3, with TRBD1 matching over 10 bases. In germline, CDR1 is LGHNA, CDR2 YNFKEQ. V was pared by 2 bases and J by 2 bases, with 10 bases of the junction left unmatched. The CDR3 spans 18 residues. CDR3: CASSQTPPGQGNTDTQYF. The CDR3, as DNA: TGTGCCAGCAGCCAAACCCCGCCGGGACAGGGGAACACAGATACGCAGTATTTT.

At least ten counts were recorded for this clonotype. The V call is TRBV28, the J call TRBJ2-5; D gene ambiguous. The CDR3 runs 13 residues. Trimming took off 2 bases at V and 6 bases at J, with 10 bases between the two ends. Germline V gene lookup returns CDR1 MDHEN and CDR2 SYDVKM. The CDR3 region has the DNA TGTGCCAGCAGTTTAGGCCTCCGTAAGACCCAGTACTTC. Its protein is CASSLGLRKTQYF. The variable domain in full, completed from reference TRBV28 and TRBJ2-5, reads DVKVTQSSRYLVKRTGEKVFLECVQDMDHENMFWYRQDPGLGLRLIYFSYDVKMKEKGDIPEGYSVSREKKERFSLILESASTNQTSMYLCASSLGLRKTQYFGPGTRLLVL.

The chain uses TRBV11-2 and TRBJ2-4; weak D call: TRBD2 (5 bases). V gave up 0 bases and J gave up 2 bases, with 8 bases separating them. Germline V gene sequence: CDR1 SGHAT, CDR2 FQNNGV. This CDR3 is 15 amino acids long. The CDR3 loop reads CASSLEPGSKNIQYF. For the CDR3, the DNA is TGTGCCAGCAGCTTAGAGCCGGGGTCCAAAAACATTCAGTACTTC.

The sample holds many counts of this clonotype. The chain employs TRBV18 and TRBJ2-5; possible D gene TRBD2, 7 bases. Germline loops: CDR1 KGHSH, CDR2 LQKENI. This CDR3 comprises 14 residues. Between the trimmed V and J ends, which lost 6 bases and 3 bases, there was a span of 14 bases. Here the CDR3 DNA reads TGTGCCAGCTCCCCGACGGGGGGCGAAGAGACCCAGTACTTC. Its protein is CASSPTGGEETQYF.

In this sample, this clonotype turned up many times. This rearrangement joins TRBV5-6 to TRBJ1-5, with 8 bases identical to TRBD1. The germline V gene encodes CDR1 SGHDT and CDR2 YYEEEE. The CDR3 length is 15 residues. Germline trimming cut 1 base from V and 4 bases from J; bases unmatched to any gene: 4. The CDR3 loop is CASSLMDRVNQPQHF. The CDR3 nucleotides read TGTGCCAGCAGCTTGATGGACAGGGTGAATCAGCCCCAGCATTTT. Full variable domain (remainder filled in from reference TRBV5-6 and TRBJ1-5): DAGVTQSPTHLIKTRGQQVTLRCSPKSGHDTVSWYQQALGQGPQFIFQYYEEEERQRGNFPDRFSGHQFPNYSSELNVNALLLGDSALYLCASSLMDRVNQPQHFGDGTRLSIL.

This clonotype occurred many times. The chain uses TRBV15 and TRBJ2-6; no clear D. CDR1 LNHNV and CDR2 YYDKDF come from the germline V gene (reference sequence). CDR3 size: 15 residues. The V end was cut by 5 bases, the J end by 0 bases, with 8 bases between. Here the CDR3 reads CATSFPSSGANVLTF. CDR3 sequence (DNA): TGTGCCACCAGCTTCCCAAGCTCTGGGGCCAACGTCCTGACTTTC.

This clonotype was seen many times. The rearrangement links TRBV12-3 or TRBV12-4 to TRBJ1-6; 8 positions agree with TRBD1. With 3 bases clipped from V and 7 bases from J, the junction kept 5 bases outside the gene matches. The CDR3 contains 15 residues. CDR3 sequence: CASSLQGAGNSPLHF. As DNA, the CDR3 is TGTGCCAGCAGTTTGCAGGGGGCGGGAAATTCACCCCTCCACTTT.

This clonotype was seen more than once but under ten times. V usage is TRBV19 and J usage is TRBJ2-5, with TRBD1 matching over 8 bases. This CDR3 spans 15 amino acids. The germline V gene encodes CDR1 LNHDA and CDR2 SQIVND (reference sequence). V shed 3 bases and J 1 base; nucleotides not matched to a gene: 4. The CDR3 DNA sequence: TGTGCCAGTAGTATTGGACAGGGAAGCCAAGAGACCCAGTACTTC. It yields the protein CASSIGQGSQETQYF. Complete variable domain (other parts from reference TRBV19 and TRBJ2-5): DGGITQSPKYLFRKEGQNVTLSCEQNLNHDAMYWYRQDPGQGLRLIYYSQIVNDFQKGDIAEGYSVSREKKESFPLTVTSAQKNPTAFYLCASSIGQGSQETQYFGPGTRLLVL.

A few counts support this clonotype. CDR3: CASSPEPQGMETQYF. The CDR3 region has the DNA TGTGCCAGCAGCCCGGAACCACAGGGGATGGAGACCCAGTACTTC. The chain employs TRBV7-2 and TRBJ2-5; TRBD1 agrees at 7 bases. CDR1 is SGHTA and CDR2 is FQGNSA in the germline V gene. This CDR3 spans 15 amino acids. The J segment lost 5 bases and the V segment lost 5 bases, leaving 11 bases of the junction unmatched.

As concerns this clonotype: One end of the junction does not line up with germline, which may come from a read error. This chain joins TRBV12-3 or TRBV12-4 and TRBJ1-2; 8 positions match TRBD1. The CDR3 covers 15 residues. CDR3 loop: CASSSQGAGGYGHTF. CDR3 in DNA: TGTGCCAGCAGTTCCCAGGGGGCAGGTGGCTATGGCCACACCTTC.

The chain joins TRBV28 to TRBJ1-3; D is perhaps TRBD1 (5 bases). Germline CDR1 MDHEN, CDR2 SYDVKM. This CDR3 spans 15 amino acids. The germline V and J ends were trimmed by 3 bases and 0 bases, with 9 bases remaining between them. As DNA, the CDR3 is TGTGCCAGCAGTTTGGGGGGGTACTCTGGAAACACCATATATTTT. It encodes CASSLGGYSGNTIYF.

A remark on this clonotype: This may arise from a read error, as a much more abundant clone is one base away. The chain carries TRBV6-5 and TRBJ2-3; 7 positions match TRBD1. The CDR3 loop spans 14 amino acids. CDR1 is MNHEY, CDR2 SVGAGI, per germline. The CDR3 DNA reads as TGTGGCAGCAGTACGACAGGGAGCACAGATACGCAGTATTTT. This sequence encodes CGSSTTGSTDTQYF.

This clonotype has a count of ten or more. The chain recombines TRBV28 with TRBJ1-5; perhaps TRBD1 as D (5 bases). With 6 bases removed from V and 5 bases from J, the gap between germline ends came to 29 bases. The V gene's germline CDR1 is MDHEN and CDR2 SYDVKM. This CDR3 has 19 amino acids. CDR3 region: CASSRQAGWVQRGHQPQHF. In nucleotides, the CDR3 is TGTGCCAGCAGCCGCCAGGCGGGGTGGGTGCAAAGGGGACATCAGCCCCAGCATTTT.

At least ten counts were recorded for this clonotype. The rearrangement joins TRBV13 to TRBJ1-1; D may be TRBD1 (6 bases). Trimming shortened V by 3 bases and J by 4 bases, and 12 bases separated the two germline ends. The CDR3 is 14 residues long. Germline CDR1 is PRHDT and CDR2 is FYEKMQ (reference sequence). The CDR3, as DNA: TGTGCCAGCAGCTTGATGGGAGGGGGCACTGAAGCTTTCTTT. Encoded protein: CASSLMGGGTEAFF.

This clonotype is labeled as medium-sized. This chain joins TRBV18 and TRBJ1-3; TRBD1 is a possible D gene (6 bases). The length of the CDR3 is 13 residues. The germline V and J ends were trimmed by 6 bases and 1 base, with 7 bases remaining between them. The V gene's germline CDR1 is KGHSH and CDR2 LQKENI. CDR3 in DNA: TGTGCCAGCTCTACAGGGTCTGGAAACACCATATATTTT. It encodes CASSTGSGNTIYF.

The V and J genes are TRBV18 and TRBJ1-4; 12 bases are a match to TRBD1. The length of the CDR3 is 17 residues. Per germline, CDR1 KGHSH and CDR2 LQKENI. Unmatched junction bases numbered 7, after V lost 3 bases and J lost 5 bases. The CDR3 nucleotides read TGTGCCAGCTCACCGCCGGGACAGGGGGCGTTGAATGAAAAACTGTTTTTT. It codes for CASSPPGQGALNEKLFF.

This clonotype came up many times. V gene TRBV28 combines with J gene TRBJ1-3; D is possibly TRBD1 (6 bases). The CDR3 loop spans 13 amino acids. V dropped 7 bases and J dropped 8 bases, with 15 bases sitting between them. The germline V gene encodes CDR1 MDHEN and CDR2 SYDVKM. CDR3 sequence reads: CASTTINRDTIYF. The DNA for the CDR3 is TGTGCCAGCACCACGATTAACAGGGACACCATATATTTT.

In this sample, this clonotype turned up many times. CDR3 loop: CASSFLAGGQLTDTQYF. In DNA, the CDR3 is TGTGCCAGCAGCTTCTTAGCGGGGGGCCAGCTGACAGATACGCAGTATTTT. The rearrangement joins TRBV7-2 to TRBJ2-3; 10 bases are a match to TRBD2. The germline V gene encodes CDR1 SGHTA and CDR2 FQGNSA. The CDR3 contains 17 residues. V lost 3 bases and J lost 3; bases outside the gene matches: 9. Based on the CDR3 plus reference TRBV7-2 and TRBJ2-3, the full variable domain is GAGVSQSPSNKVTEKGKDVELRCDPISGHTALYWYRQSLGQGLEFLIYFQGNSAPDKSGLPSDRFSAERTGGSVSTLTIQRTQQEDSAVYLCASSFLAGGQLTDTQYFGPGTRLTVL.

This clonotype was seen many times. The chain uses TRBV5-1 and TRBJ2-2; D is uncertain. The CDR3 runs 15 residues. Per the germline V gene, CDR1 is SGHRS and CDR2 is YFSETQ. V lost 0 bases to trimming and J lost 3 bases, with 9 bases between them. The CDR3 DNA follows: TGCGCCAGCAGCTTGGGGTTAAGTTACACCGGGGAGCTGTTTTTT. It translates to CASSLGLSYTGELFF.